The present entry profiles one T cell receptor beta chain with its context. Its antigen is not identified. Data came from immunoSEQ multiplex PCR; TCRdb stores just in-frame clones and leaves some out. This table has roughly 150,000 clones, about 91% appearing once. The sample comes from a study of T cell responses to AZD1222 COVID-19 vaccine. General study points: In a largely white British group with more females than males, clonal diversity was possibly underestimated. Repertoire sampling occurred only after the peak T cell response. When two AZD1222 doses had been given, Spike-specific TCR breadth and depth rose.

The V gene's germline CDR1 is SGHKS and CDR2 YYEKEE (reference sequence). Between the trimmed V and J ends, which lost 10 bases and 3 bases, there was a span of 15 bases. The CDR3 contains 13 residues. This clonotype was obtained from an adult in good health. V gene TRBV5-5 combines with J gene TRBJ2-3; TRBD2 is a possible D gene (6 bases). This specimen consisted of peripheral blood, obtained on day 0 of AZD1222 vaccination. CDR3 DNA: TGTGCCGGAACAAGCGGACTAACAGATACGCAGTATTTT. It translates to CAGTSGLTDTQYF.